The 32 T cell receptor beta chains below come from one sample, sequenced in a study of glioma-infiltrating T cells after dendritic cell vaccination. Clones were sequenced by immunoSEQ multiplex PCR, and TCRdb holds only the in-frame ones, with some missing. Found here are about 50,000 clones, 85% to 90% of them singletons; the top ten hold roughly 9%. Time point defined: after dendritic cell vaccination, including at tumor progression/relapse. Sequenced material: blood, taken after dendritic cell vaccination. These receptor sequences come from a human donor with glioblastoma.

The gene calls are TRBV28 and TRBJ1-2, with D tentatively TRBD1 (5 bases). The CDR3 loop spans 15 amino acids. Germline values: CDR1 MDHEN, CDR2 SYDVKM. V was clipped by 5 bases and J by 8 bases, with 21 bases between them. CDR3 sequence (DNA): TGTGCCAGCAGTACCAACGGCAGGGCCCCAGGGGGCTACACCTTC. Encoded protein: CASSTNGRAPGGYTF.

The chain uses TRBV11-2 and TRBJ2-7, with a tentative D call TRBD1 (8 bases). CDR3 length equals 16 residues. Trimming removed 4 bases at V and 2 bases at J, with 18 bases between. Germline V lookup: CDR1 SGHAT, CDR2 FQNNGV. The CDR3 nucleotides read TGTGCCAGCAGCTCCGCCGGACAGGGACTAACCTACGAGCAGTACTTC. Protein product: CASSSAGQGLTYEQYF.

In its sample, this clone was seen a few times. The chain couples TRBV5-4 to TRBJ2-3; the match to TRBD1 covers 9 bases. With V trimmed by 0 bases and J by 5 bases, 7 bases remained unmatched. The CDR3 extends over 16 amino acids. Germline loops: CDR1 SGHNT, CDR2 YYREEE (reference sequence). The CDR3 DNA is TGTGCCAGCAGCTTGGGGCCGGGACAGGGAAAAGATACGCAGTATTTT. Protein: CASSLGPGQGKDTQYF. Variable domain in full (rest from reference TRBV5-4 and TRBJ2-3): ETGVTQSPTHLIKTRGQQVTLRCSSQSGHNTVSWYQQALGQGPQFIFQYYREEENGRGNFPPRFSGLQFPNYSSELNVNALELDDSALYLCASSLGPGQGKDTQYFGPGTRLTVL.

The chain recombines TRBV5-1 with TRBJ1-4; TRBD1 matches at 9 bases. The CDR3 consists of 15 residues. Germline V gene lookup returns CDR1 SGHRS and CDR2 YFSETQ. With V trimmed by 4 bases and J by 5 bases, 6 bases remained unmatched. The CDR3 loop reads CASSPEGTGNEKLFF. CDR3 nucleotide sequence: TGCGCCAGCAGCCCAGAAGGGACAGGGAATGAAAAACTGTTTTTT.

The rearrangement uses TRBV11-2 and TRBJ2-3, with 9 bases that match TRBD1. CDR3 length: 17 residues. The germline CDR1 and CDR2 sequences are SGHAT and FQNNGV. The junction had 10 bases not matched to a gene; V was cut back by 3 bases and J by 3 bases. CDR3 sequence: CASSLGPGGTGTDTQYF. The CDR3 region has the DNA TGTGCCAGCAGCTTGGGGCCAGGTGGGACAGGGACAGATACGCAGTATTTT.

The chain joins TRBV5-1 to TRBJ2-3, with 7 bases aligning to TRBD1. CDR1 and CDR2 (germline): SGHRS, YFSETQ. The CDR3 runs to 15 residues. Trimming took 4 bases from V and 2 from J; bases not matched to a gene: 7. The CDR3 spells CASSPTGDPTDTQYF. CDR3 sequence (DNA): TGCGCCAGCAGCCCCACAGGGGACCCCACAGATACGCAGTATTTT.

The DNA for the CDR3 is TGTGCCAGCAGCTTGCGGGTGGGGAGCTCCTACGAGCAGTACTTC. It is translated as CASSLRVGSSYEQYF. The chain employs TRBV11-2 and TRBJ2-7, with a possible D match to TRBD2 (5 bases). Deletions cut 3 bases from V and 0 bases from J, with 12 bases between. The CDR3 consists of 15 residues. Germline CDR1 is SGHAT and CDR2 is FQNNGV.

V is TRBV6-5 and J is TRBJ2-7; 8 nucleotides match TRBD1. This CDR3 has 14 amino acids. V lost 5 bases and J lost 6; bases outside the gene matches: 9. Per germline, CDR1 MNHEY and CDR2 SVGAGI. CDR3 nucleotide sequence: TGTGCCAGCAGTCGCGGACAGGGAACGGGCGAGCAGTACTTC. Protein product: CASSRGQGTGEQYF.

This sequence joins TRBV5-1 and TRBJ2-5; TRBD2 matches 12 bases. The CDR3 loop spans 14 amino acids. Germline assignment: CDR1 SGHRS and CDR2 YFSETQ. The trim removed 4 bases at V and 5 bases at J, leaving 3 bases unmatched. This CDR3 reads CASSASGGAETQYF. CDR3 sequence (DNA): TGCGCCAGCAGCGCTAGCGGGGGGGCCGAGACCCAGTACTTC.

V usage is TRBV19 and J usage is TRBJ2-2; 9 nucleotides match TRBD1. The ends lost 3 bases at V and 4 bases at J; junction bases unmatched: 9. This CDR3 is built from 17 residues. Germline values: CDR1 LNHDA, CDR2 SQIVND (reference sequence). CDR3 nucleotides: TGTGCCAGTAGTATGCTCGGGACAGGGTCAAGCACCGGGGAGCTGTTTTTT. The encoded protein is CASSMLGTGSSTGELFF.

The chain joins TRBV27 to TRBJ2-3; TRBD2 matches 8 bases. V lost 8 bases and J lost 4; bases outside the gene matches: 8. Looked up from germline, CDR1 is MNHEY and CDR2 is SMNVEV (reference sequence). The CDR3 covers 14 residues. The CDR3 loop is CASSRTSPADTQYF. In nucleotides, the CDR3 is TGTGCCAGCTCCCGGACTAGCCCGGCAGATACGCAGTATTTT.

The CDR3 sequence: CASSHGTRENYGYTF. The CDR3 DNA is TGTGCCAGCAGCCACGGGACACGTGAAAACTATGGCTACACCTTC. The chain carries TRBV4-2 and TRBJ1-2; D might be TRBD1 (6 bases). Trimming removed 3 bases at V and 2 bases at J, with 13 bases between. Germline assignment: CDR1 LGHNA and CDR2 YNFKEQ. There are 15 residues in the CDR3.

The CDR3 sequence: CASSLGAESYGYTF. CDR3 nucleotides: TGTGCCAGCAGCTTAGGGGCGGAGTCCTATGGCTACACCTTC. The rearrangement links TRBV13 to TRBJ1-2; D ambiguous. The CDR3 runs 14 residues. Germline V gene sequence: CDR1 PRHDT, CDR2 FYEKMQ (reference sequence). Trimming cost V 0 bases and J 4 bases, with 9 bases left between them.

J is TRBJ2-1 and V is TRBV4-3, with 12 bases matching TRBD2. Germline CDR1 LGHNA, CDR2 YSLEER. There are 17 residues in the CDR3. The trim removed 3 bases at V and 5 bases at J, leaving 8 bases unmatched. The CDR3 here is CASSHSILAGGNNEQFF. The DNA of the CDR3 is TGCGCCAGCAGCCACTCTATTCTAGCGGGGGGGAACAATGAGCAGTTCTTC.

V gene TRBV10-1 combines with J gene TRBJ1-1, with 7 bases lining up with TRBD1. CDR3 length: 16 residues. Losses at the gene ends were 3 bases for V and 2 bases for J; bases not matched to a gene: 9. The germline V gene has CDR1 WNHNN and CDR2 SYGVQD (reference sequence). CDR3 sequence reads: CASSDLNRGPNTEAFF. In DNA, the CDR3 is TGCGCCAGCAGTGACCTGAACAGGGGCCCAAACACTGAAGCTTTCTTT.

The gene calls are TRBV10-2 and TRBJ2-1, with D tentatively TRBD1 (6 bases). This CDR3 has 15 residues. Looked up from germline, CDR1 is WSHSY and CDR2 is SAAADI. The V and J ends lost 7 bases and 0 bases respectively, with 13 bases between them. As DNA, the CDR3 is TGCGCCAGCAACCCGGACAGAAGCTCCTACAATGAGCAGTTCTTC. It yields the protein CASNPDRSSYNEQFF.

The chain combines TRBV27 with TRBJ2-7; 10 positions agree with TRBD1. Trimming at V came to 4 bases and at J to 5 bases, leaving 5 bases not matched to a gene. The CDR3 is 14 amino acids. CDR1 and CDR2 from the germline V gene are MNHEY and SMNVEV (reference sequence). CDR3 nucleotide sequence: TGTGCCAGCAGTTCCCGGGACAGGGGTCACGAGCAGTACTTC. This gives the protein CASSSRDRGHEQYF.

V is TRBV2 and J is TRBJ1-5; TRBD1 is a possible D gene (6 bases). The CDR3 totals 13 residues. Germline V gene lookup returns CDR1 SNHLY and CDR2 FYNNEI. Trimming removed 6 bases at V and 7 bases at J, with 13 bases between. CDR3 in amino acids: CASRAGANQPQHF. The CDR3 DNA is TGTGCCAGCAGGGCGGGGGCGAACCAGCCCCAGCATTTT.

CDR3 sequence reads: CASSLGTEYNEQFF. For the CDR3, the DNA is TGTGCCAGCAGCTTAGGGACTGAATACAATGAGCAGTTCTTC. The V call is TRBV7-2, the J call TRBJ2-1; TRBD2 is a possible D gene (5 bases). The germline CDR1 and CDR2 sequences are SGHTA and FQGNSA. Deletions cut 1 base from V and 4 bases from J, with 8 bases between. The CDR3 totals 14 residues.

The rearrangement links TRBV19 to TRBJ2-7, with TRBD2 identical over 7 bases. Germline V gene sequence: CDR1 LNHDA, CDR2 SQIVND (reference sequence). The CDR3 totals 13 residues. V shed 7 bases, J shed 13 bases, and the junction held 16 bases outside the gene matches. The CDR3 coding sequence is TGTGCCAGTAAAGATATACTAGCGAGGGACTACTACTTC. Translated: CASKDILARDYYF.

This clone was counted a few times. The chain employs TRBV2 and TRBJ2-7; D may be TRBD2 (5 bases). Per germline, CDR1 SNHLY and CDR2 FYNNEI. With 7 bases removed from V and 0 bases from J, the gap between germline ends came to 16 bases. This CDR3 is 15 amino acids long. This CDR3 is CASILEDSSSYEQYF. The DNA for the CDR3 is TGTGCCAGCATCCTGGAGGACTCCAGCTCCTACGAGCAGTACTTC. Supplemented by reference TRBV2 and TRBJ2-7, the full variable domain reads EPEVTQTPSHQVTQMGQEVILRCVPISNHLYFYWYRQILGQKVEFLVSFYNNEISEKSEIFDDQFSVERPDGSNFTLKIRSTKLEDSAMYFCASILEDSSSYEQYFGPGTRLTVT.

This chain connects TRBV6-5 to TRBJ1-1; no firm D call. The CDR3 has 13 amino acids. V lost 6 bases, J lost 4 bases, and 12 bases lay in between. Germline V gives CDR1 MNHEY, CDR2 SVGAGI. The CDR3 loop is CASRVTGSTEAFF. CDR3 DNA sequence: TGTGCCAGCAGGGTGACGGGGAGCACTGAAGCTTTCTTT.

The chain uses TRBV12-5 and TRBJ1-2, with D perhaps TRBD1 (5 bases). The CDR3 has 14 residues. CDR1 is LGHNT, CDR2 FRNRAP, per germline. With 6 bases removed from V and 5 bases from J, the gap between germline ends came to 16 bases. The CDR3 is CASGLWGRGYGYTF. The CDR3 DNA sequence: TGTGCTAGTGGCCTATGGGGGAGGGGATATGGCTACACCTTC.

V gene TRBV10-2 combines with J gene TRBJ2-5; 9 bases are shared with TRBD1. The CDR3 covers 14 residues. Germline loops: CDR1 WSHSY, CDR2 SAAADI. Trimming cost V 0 bases and J 7 bases; bases outside gene matches: 3. This CDR3 is CASSESGTGRTQYF. The CDR3, as DNA: TGCGCCAGCAGTGAGTCCGGGACAGGGAGGACCCAGTACTTC.

V gene TRBV28 combines with J gene TRBJ1-3; perhaps TRBD1 as D (6 bases). Germline lookup yields CDR1 MDHEN and CDR2 SYDVKM. This CDR3 is built from 14 residues. The V end lost 3 bases, the J end lost 7 bases, and 13 bases lay between the germline ends. In DNA form, the CDR3 reads TGTGCCAGCAGTTTGGGGGCGATCCCGAACACCATATATTTT. Protein: CASSLGAIPNTIYF.

This chain joins TRBV6-6 and TRBJ2-5; 9 bases line up with TRBD1. Looked up from germline, CDR1 is MNHNY and CDR2 is SVGAGI (reference sequence). The CDR3 has 15 residues. V lost 5 bases and J lost 4; bases outside the gene matches: 8. CDR3 DNA: TGTGCCAGCAGTCCCGGGGACAGGGTGGTAGAGACCCAGTACTTC. This sequence encodes CASSPGDRVVETQYF.

In this sample, this clone turned up a few times. The rearrangement joins TRBV28 to TRBJ2-7; no clear D gene. The V end was cut by 2 bases, the J end by 4 bases, with 9 bases between. CDR1 and CDR2 (germline): MDHEN, SYDVKM. There are 13 residues in the CDR3. CDR3 residues: CASSLGIGYEQYF. The CDR3 DNA reads TGTGCCAGCAGTTTAGGAATCGGGTACGAGCAGTACTTC.

This chain links TRBV14 with TRBJ2-5; D is ambiguous. This CDR3 is 14 amino acids long. Trimming shortened V by 1 base and J by 4 bases, and 10 bases separated the two germline ends. CDR1 is SGHDN, CDR2 FVKESK, per germline. The DNA of the CDR3 is TGTGCCAGCAGCCAAGTAAGCGAAATAGAGACCCAGTACTTC. This gives the protein CASSQVSEIETQYF.

This clone turned up a few times. The rearrangement uses TRBV6-6 and TRBJ1-1; D perhaps matches TRBD1 (5 bases). Trimming stripped 5 bases from V and 5 bases from J, with 9 bases between. This CDR3 has 12 amino acids. Per the germline V gene, CDR1 is MNHNY and CDR2 is SVGAGI (reference sequence). CDR3 DNA: TGTGCCAGCAGTCCGGGGGGAACTGAAGCTTTCTTT. This gives the protein CASSPGGTEAFF.

The chain recombines TRBV7-3 with TRBJ2-3; D is unresolved. Trimming stripped 3 bases from V and 6 bases from J, with 7 bases between. The CDR3 spans 12 residues. CDR1 is SGHTA, CDR2 FQGTGA, per germline. This CDR3 reads CASSLPGDTQYF. As DNA, the CDR3 is TGTGCCAGCAGCTTGCCCGGGGATACGCAGTATTTT. Filled out from reference TRBV7-3 and TRBJ2-3, the complete variable domain reads GAGVSQTPSNKVTEKGKYVELRCDPISGHTALYWYRQSLGQGPEFLIYFQGTGAADDSGLPNDRFFAVRPEGSVSTLKIQRTERGDSAVYLCASSLPGDTQYFGPGTRLTVL.

The V and J genes are TRBV15 and TRBJ2-3; 7 positions match TRBD1. V dropped 4 bases and J dropped 3; count of bases not matched to a gene: 4. The CDR3 is made up of 14 amino acids. The germline V gene encodes CDR1 LNHNV and CDR2 YYDKDF (reference sequence). The CDR3 is CATSTRQGTDTQYF. The CDR3 coding sequence is TGTGCCACCAGCACCCGACAGGGAACAGATACGCAGTATTTT.

This CDR3 is CASSPGTSGANTGELFF. The DNA for the CDR3 is TGTGCCAGCAGCCCAGGGACTAGCGGGGCGAACACCGGGGAGCTGTTTTTT. The V call is TRBV4-2, the J call TRBJ2-2, with TRBD2 matching over 13 bases. Unmatched junction bases numbered 2, after V lost 4 bases and J lost 0 bases. The CDR3 contains 17 residues. Per the germline V gene, CDR1 is LGHNA and CDR2 is YNFKEQ.